This TCR beta chain originates from a study of T cell changes during pregnancy in multiple sclerosis (dated by TCRdb to between 2018 and 2021). With regard to the full study: The study looked at changes in the T cell repertoire across pregnancy in women with multiple sclerosis.

Concerning this clone itself: What antigen it recognizes has not been identified. No per-base quality is available; no much larger clone lies one base away.

Receptor libraries were prepared by the immunoSEQ multiplex PCR assay. TCRdb stores this immuneACCESS table with in-frame sequences only. Part of the clones is absent; in the studies checked, under half of the shortfall reflects unresolved V genes, and no reason is known for the rest. In all, the sample holds about 44,000 clones, and nearly 95% of those were seen once. Approximately 0.49% of the sample is held by the ten biggest clonotypes. After removal of 4 bases from V and 1 base from J, the junction retains 4 bases not matched to a gene. The CDR3 has 15 amino acids, counting the end cysteine and phenylalanine. The DNA shown is the 45-base CDR3, in frame from base 1. Looking up the germline V gene yields CDR1 MNHEY and CDR2 SVGAGI.

The rearrangement joined TRBV6-5 to TRBJ1-2; 9 of the junction bases match TRBD1. This specimen consisted of CD4+ T cells from peripheral blood mononuclear cells, obtained in the first trimester of pregnancy. The clonotype was recovered from a female donor with multiple sclerosis, enrolled in a pregnancy study. The nucleotide sequence reads as follows: TGTGCCAGCAGTTTTTCGGACAGGGGTAACTATGGCTACACCTTC. This yields the protein CASSFSDRGNYGYTF.